The 13 T cell receptor beta chains in this list originate from one sample, sequenced in a study of PD-1 blockade in classical Hodgkin lymphoma. Time point meaning: cycle 4 day 1 (C4D1), after 6 weeks of nivolumab. Relapses following autologous stem cell transplantation were seen in all patients, with brentuximab vedotin exposure varying. Measured with immunoSEQ multiplex PCR; TCRdb has only the in-frame clones, and not every one. In the table there are about 60,000 clones, about 89% of which are singletons. Sequenced material: peripheral blood mononuclear cells (PBMCs), taken before the fourth cycle of nivolumab. The receptors derive from a human donor with classical Hodgkin lymphoma.

This rearrangement joins TRBV7-8 to TRBJ2-7; D gene ambiguous. The CDR3 loop spans 13 amino acids. Germline V gene data show CDR1 as SGHVS and CDR2 as FQNEAQ. The V gene lost 1 base and the J gene lost 2 bases, with 6 bases spanning the gap. CDR3 DNA: TGTGCCAGCAGCTTAGACAGAGCCTACGAGCAGTACTTC. This sequence encodes CASSLDRAYEQYF.

The chain links TRBV6-5 to TRBJ2-3; 9 bases fit TRBD2. Germline lookup yields CDR1 MNHEY and CDR2 SVGAGI. With 2 bases clipped from V and 0 bases from J, the junction kept 3 bases outside the gene matches. This CDR3 is 16 amino acids long. The DNA of the CDR3 is TGTGCCAGCAGTTACAGGGCGGGGGGGAGCACAGATACGCAGTATTTT. The encoded protein is CASSYRAGGSTDTQYF.

This clone was seen more than once but under ten times. V usage is TRBV6-5 and J usage is TRBJ1-6, with D maybe TRBD1 (5 bases). The CDR3 totals 14 residues. Trimming took off 6 bases at V and 8 bases at J, with 14 bases between the two ends. The germline V gene encodes CDR1 MNHEY and CDR2 SVGAGI. DNA of the CDR3: TGTGCCAGCAGACCATGGGTGGGGGATTCACCCCTCCACTTT. Translated, it gives CASRPWVGDSPLHF.

The rearrangement joins TRBV27 to TRBJ2-3, with TRBD2 identical over 8 bases. Germline V gene sequence: CDR1 MNHEY, CDR2 SMNVEV (reference sequence). Trimming removed 7 bases from V and 1 base from J; junction bases left unmatched: 1. The CDR3 consists of 13 residues. CDR3 in amino acids: CASKLAGTDTQYF. CDR3 sequence (DNA): TGTGCCAGCAAACTAGCGGGCACAGATACGCAGTATTTT.

With regard to this clone: The identical CDR3 is also encoded by other nucleotide sequences in the sample. The chain employs TRBV6-4 and TRBJ2-1, with 7 bases identical to TRBD2. The CDR3 loop spans 15 amino acids. V gave up 0 bases and J gave up 2 bases; unmatched junction bases: 1. CDR1 is MRHNA, CDR2 SNTAGT, per germline. The CDR3 region has the DNA TGTGCCAGCAGTGACTCTGGGGGGGCCTACAATGAGCAGTTCTTC. Protein sequence: CASSDSGGAYNEQFF.

This clone was picked up a small number of times. The chain combines TRBV30 with TRBJ1-1, with no clear D. The CDR3 runs 13 residues. Trimming cost V 0 bases and J 8 bases, with 13 bases left between them. CDR1 and CDR2 from the germline V gene are GTSNPN and SVGIG (reference sequence). For the CDR3, the DNA is TGTGCCTGGAGTGTAAAGGGCAGCCTGGAAGCTTTCTTT. Translated: CAWSVKGSLEAFF. Based on the CDR3 plus reference TRBV30 and TRBJ1-1, the full variable domain is SQTIHQWPATLVQPVGSPLSLECTVEGTSNPNLYWYRQAAGRGLQLLFYSVGIGQISSEVPQNLSASRPQDRQFILSSKKLLLSDSGFYLCAWSVKGSLEAFFGQGTRLTVV.

This clone appeared a single time. V gene TRBV27 combines with J gene TRBJ2-2, with D unclear. With 3 bases removed from V and 7 bases from J, the gap between germline ends came to 9 bases. The germline V gene encodes CDR1 MNHEY and CDR2 SMNVEV (reference sequence). The length of the CDR3 is 13 residues. The CDR3 region is CASSLWMGGELFF. The CDR3 region has the DNA TGTGCCAGCAGTTTGTGGATGGGCGGGGAGCTGTTTTTT.

The rearrangement uses TRBV4-1 and TRBJ2-5; D tentatively reads TRBD1 or TRBD2 (5 bases each). Germline V gene sequence: CDR1 MGHRA, CDR2 YSYEKL. V was clipped by 0 bases and J by 1 base, with 6 bases between them. This CDR3 is 14 amino acids long. Here the CDR3 DNA reads TGCGCCAGCAGCCAAGAGGGACCCCAAGAGACCCAGTACTTC. Translated: CASSQEGPQETQYF.

The rearrangement links TRBV30 to TRBJ2-5, with D perhaps matching TRBD2 (5 bases). The CDR3 totals 13 residues. Looked up from germline, CDR1 is GTSNPN and CDR2 is SVGIG (reference sequence). V lost 5 bases and J lost 5, with 15 bases in between. CDR3 protein: CAWGSGLAETQYF. In DNA, the CDR3 is TGTGCCTGGGGATCGGGTTTAGCGGAGACCCAGTACTTC.

The rearrangement joins TRBV27 to TRBJ2-1; D might be TRBD1 (6 bases). The germline CDR1 and CDR2 sequences are MNHEY and SMNVEV (reference sequence). V lost 6 bases and J lost 6, with 18 bases in between. There are 15 residues in the CDR3. The CDR3 is CASSAVQGIGNEQFF. The CDR3 nucleotides are TGTGCCAGCAGCGCCGTACAGGGAATAGGCAATGAGCAGTTCTTC.

The rearrangement uses TRBV7-3 and TRBJ1-1; 9 bases are a match to TRBD1. Trimming took 3 bases from V and 8 from J; bases not matched to a gene: 7. Germline loops: CDR1 SGHTA, CDR2 FQGTGA. The CDR3 covers 14 residues. Here the CDR3 DNA reads TGTGCCAGCAGCTTCCGCGGGGGGACAGGGGAAGCTTTCTTT. Protein product: CASSFRGGTGEAFF. The full variable domain, completed using reference TRBV7-3 and TRBJ1-1, is GAGVSQTPSNKVTEKGKYVELRCDPISGHTALYWYRQSLGQGPEFLIYFQGTGAADDSGLPNDRFFAVRPEGSVSTLKIQRTERGDSAVYLCASSFRGGTGEAFFGQGTRLTVV.

The V call is TRBV5-4, the J call TRBJ2-2; D ambiguous. Germline V gene data show CDR1 as SGHNT and CDR2 as YYREEE (reference sequence). CDR3 length equals 15 residues. V gave up 0 bases and J gave up 0 bases, with 6 bases separating them. The CDR3 nucleotides are TGTGCCAGCAGCTTGGAGCCTTCGAACACCGGGGAGCTGTTTTTT. Protein sequence: CASSLEPSNTGELFF.

The chain has TRBV18 and TRBJ1-1; a weak D match, TRBD1 (6 bases). There are 15 residues in the CDR3. Germline lookup yields CDR1 KGHSH and CDR2 LQKENI. The V end lost 0 bases, the J end lost 4 bases, and 12 bases lay between the germline ends. The CDR3 sequence: CASSPPEGGPTEAFF. The CDR3 nucleotides read TGTGCCAGCTCACCACCGGAAGGGGGGCCCACTGAAGCTTTCTTT.